One and the same sample provided the 16 T cell receptor beta chains below, sequenced in a study of T cell responses to AZD1222 COVID-19 vaccine. The protocol was immunoSEQ multiplex PCR, while the TCRdb copy is restricted to in-frame clones and leaves out a portion. The sample lists 150,000 to 200,000 clones, about 90% occurring once. The source was peripheral blood, collected on day 0 of MenACWY control vaccination. The origin of the receptors is an adult in good health.

The table lists this clone with a few counts. This sequence joins TRBV28 and TRBJ2-2; no reliable D call. There are 17 residues in the CDR3. The V and J ends lost 0 bases and 1 base respectively, with 12 bases between them. Germline CDR1 MDHEN, CDR2 SYDVKM. In DNA form, the CDR3 reads TGTGCCAGCAGTTTATGGTCGGGCAGGAGGAACACCGGGGAGCTGTTTTTT. Amino acid sequence: CASSLWSGRRNTGELFF.

V and J are TRBV28 and TRBJ1-3, with 7 bases fitting TRBD1. The germline gives CDR1 MDHEN, CDR2 SYDVKM. This CDR3 comprises 13 residues. With V trimmed by 10 bases and J by 4 bases, 7 bases remained unmatched. CDR3 loop: CATARTGGNTIYF. CDR3 bases: TGTGCCACCGCCCGGACAGGCGGAAACACCATATATTTT.

The CDR3 reads CASTTYGGGIGGELFF. CDR3 in DNA: TGTGCCAGCACCACCTACGGGGGGGGAATCGGCGGGGAGCTGTTTTTT. This chain joins TRBV11-3 and TRBJ2-2; 8 bases agree with TRBD2. Germline values: CDR1 SGHNT, CDR2 YENEEA. Trimming cost V 7 bases and J 7 bases; bases outside gene matches: 14. The CDR3 runs to 16 residues.

This clone occurred a few times. The genes are TRBV27 and TRBJ2-7; TRBD2 might be the D (6 bases). Looked up from germline, CDR1 is MNHEY and CDR2 is SMNVEV (reference sequence). V gave up 5 bases and J gave up 0 bases, with 17 bases separating them. The CDR3 length is 16 residues. The CDR3 protein is CASSPGTGRSSYEQYF. As DNA, the CDR3 is TGTGCCAGCAGTCCTGGGACTGGAAGGAGCTCCTACGAGCAGTACTTC.

The V call is TRBV28, the J call TRBJ1-4; TRBD1 matches 11 bases. This CDR3 has 14 amino acids. V trimming: 6 bases; J trimming: 8 bases; junction bases outside the gene matches: 5. The germline V gene encodes CDR1 MDHEN and CDR2 SYDVKM. The CDR3 spells CASRGTGGREKLFF. The CDR3, as DNA: TGTGCCAGCAGAGGGACAGGGGGTAGGGAAAAACTGTTTTTT.

V usage is TRBV15 and J usage is TRBJ2-2, with TRBD1 matching over 9 bases. Germline CDR1 and CDR2: LNHNV and YYDKDF (reference sequence). There are 16 residues in the CDR3. Germline trimming cut 2 bases from V and 5 bases from J; bases unmatched to any gene: 6. The chain's CDR3 is CATSRPGQGSTGELFF. For the CDR3, the DNA is TGTGCCACCAGCAGACCGGGACAGGGATCGACCGGGGAGCTGTTTTTT.

This chain joins TRBV5-1 and TRBJ1-1; no definite D call. The CDR3 loop spans 16 amino acids. The V gene's germline CDR1 is SGHRS and CDR2 YFSETQ. V was shortened by 1 base and J by 6 bases, with 19 bases between the two germline ends. CDR3: CASSLFALGRAAEAFF. The CDR3 DNA sequence: TGCGCCAGCAGCTTGTTCGCCTTGGGGAGGGCGGCTGAAGCTTTCTTT.

The chain joins TRBV2 to TRBJ2-3; possibly TRBD2 for D (6 bases). CDR3 length: 13 residues. Germline V gene sequence: CDR1 SNHLY, CDR2 FYNNEI. V lost 9 bases to trimming and J lost 2 bases, with 12 bases between them. CDR3 loop: CASFGSPTDTQYF. The CDR3, as DNA: TGTGCCAGTTTCGGGAGCCCCACAGATACGCAGTATTTT.

The chain couples TRBV7-8 to TRBJ2-3; 13 nucleotides match TRBD2. The CDR3 has 16 residues. Germline-derived CDR1 and CDR2 are SGHVS and FQNEAQ. The trim removed 5 bases at V and 2 bases at J, leaving 4 bases unmatched. This CDR3 reads CASSAGLAGPTDTQYF. DNA of the CDR3: TGTGCCAGCAGCGCGGGACTAGCGGGGCCCACAGATACGCAGTATTTT.

The J gene is TRBJ1-2, the V gene TRBV28; D is unresolved. This CDR3 has 15 amino acids. V was shortened by 5 bases and J by 0 bases, with 13 bases between the two germline ends. CDR1 is MDHEN, CDR2 SYDVKM, per germline. The CDR3 is CASSPRGQTNYGYTF. The CDR3 nucleotides read TGTGCCAGCAGTCCCCGTGGGCAGACTAACTATGGCTACACCTTC.

The chain uses TRBV9 and TRBJ1-4; tentative D call: TRBD1 (6 bases). The germline V gene has CDR1 SGDLS and CDR2 YYNGEE. This CDR3 region has 16 residues. With 4 bases removed from V and 7 bases from J, the gap between germline ends came to 20 bases. The CDR3 DNA reads TGTGCCAGCAGCCCCCGAGGGGGGGGCATCGCTGAAAAACTGTTTTTT. Its translation: CASSPRGGGIAEKLFF.

V and J are TRBV6-1 and TRBJ1-3; D is unclear. Germline CDR1 MNHNS, CDR2 SASEGT. This CDR3 comprises 15 residues. Deletions cut 3 bases from V and 0 bases from J, with 9 bases between. The CDR3 protein is CASSESLYSGNTIYF. CDR3 nucleotides: TGTGCCAGCAGTGAGTCGCTGTACTCTGGAAACACCATATATTTT.

This rearrangement joins TRBV7-8 to TRBJ1-1; TRBD1 aligns across 11 bases. CDR3 length: 15 amino acids. Trimming cost V 5 bases and J 1 base; bases outside gene matches: 3. Germline-derived CDR1 and CDR2 are SGHVS and FQNEAQ. CDR3 DNA: TGTGCCAGCAGCCAGGGACAGGGGGAGAACACTGAAGCTTTCTTT. This encodes CASSQGQGENTEAFF.

V gene TRBV20-1 combines with J gene TRBJ1-2; no firm D call. The CDR3 is made up of 10 amino acids. Trimming shortened V by 5 bases and J by 6 bases, and 7 bases separated the two germline ends. The germline V gene has CDR1 DFQATT and CDR2 SNEGSKA (reference sequence). The DNA of the CDR3 is TGCAGTGCTCATATAAATGGCTACACCTTC. Its protein product is CSAHINGYTF.

V is TRBV27 and J is TRBJ1-2, with D hard to call. The CDR3 spans 14 residues. The V end lost 6 bases, the J end lost 1 base, and 12 bases lay between the germline ends. Germline CDR1 MNHEY, CDR2 SMNVEV (reference sequence). The CDR3 DNA is TGTGCCAGCAGGTACTCGGGGAGTAACTATGGCTACACCTTC. Its translation: CASRYSGSNYGYTF.

The rearrangement joins TRBV18 to TRBJ1-2, with 7 bases matching TRBD1. V was clipped by 1 base and J by 4 bases; unmatched bases: 6. The CDR3 totals 15 residues. CDR1 and CDR2 from the germline V gene are KGHSH and LQKENI. CDR3 loop: CASSPQEQGSYGYTF. The CDR3 coding sequence is TGTGCCAGCTCACCACAAGAACAGGGGTCCTATGGCTACACCTTC.